The 29 T cell receptor beta chains given below trace back to one sample, sequenced in a study of metastatic and nonmetastatic thyroid tumors. MiXCR reprocessed the PCR reads for TCRdb. The table shows about 38,000 clones, with about half occurring only once. Treatment of any kind had been given to no patient before thyroid surgery. The sequenced sample was tumor tissue. Every receptor here comes from a male donor with papillary thyroid cancer or a benign thyroid nodule (not recorded which). Some clones in this sample may be carry-over from other donors' samples.

This rearrangement joins TRBV6-1 to TRBJ2-7, with TRBD1 matching over 7 bases. V shed 5 bases and J 2 bases; nucleotides not matched to a gene: 6. The CDR3 length is 14 residues. Looked up from germline, CDR1 is MNHNS and CDR2 is SASEGT. The CDR3 DNA is TGTGCCAGCAGTCCTCCGGGACAGACCTACGAGCAGTACTTC. Translated, it gives CASSPPGQTYEQYF.

This clone was detected ten times or more. The rearrangement joins TRBV4-2 to TRBJ1-1; 10 positions agree with TRBD1. Germline CDR1 reads LGHNA; CDR2 reads YNFKEQ. This CDR3 is 14 amino acids long. V lost 8 bases and J lost 1; bases outside the gene matches: 4. DNA for the CDR3: TGTGCCAGCGCTGGGACAGGGGCGAACACTGAAGCTTTCTTT. It encodes CASAGTGANTEAFF.

The V and J genes are TRBV6-1 and TRBJ2-3, with 7 bases identical to TRBD2. Per the germline V gene, CDR1 is MNHNS and CDR2 is SASEGT. The CDR3 consists of 15 residues. The V segment lost 2 bases and the J segment 5 bases; nucleotides outside the gene matches: 7. The CDR3 region is CASSERAGEVDTQYF. The CDR3 bases are TGTGCCAGCAGTGAACGGGCGGGAGAGGTAGATACGCAGTATTTT.

The chain uses TRBV20-1 and TRBJ2-7; D may match TRBD1 or TRBD2 (5 bases each). V lost 0 bases, J lost 2 bases, and 11 bases lay in between. The CDR3 runs 14 residues. The germline gives CDR1 DFQATT, CDR2 SNEGSKA (reference sequence). CDR3 sequence (DNA): TGCAGTGCTAGAGAGTTCCGGGACCCCTACGAGCAGTACTTC. Protein: CSAREFRDPYEQYF.

The chain has TRBV9 and TRBJ2-1; 9 bases match TRBD1. The CDR3 runs 16 residues. Germline-derived CDR1 and CDR2 are SGDLS and YYNGEE. The V segment lost 3 bases and the J segment 7 bases; nucleotides outside the gene matches: 11. CDR3 in DNA: TGTGCCAGCAGCGAATTCACAGGGGGCGCGAATAATGAGCAGTTCTTC. It encodes CASSEFTGGANNEQFF.

This clone was counted between two and nine times. The chain is built from TRBV6-1 and TRBJ2-7; a weak D match, TRBD1 (6 bases). The germline V and J ends were trimmed by 2 bases and 2 bases, with 10 bases remaining between them. There are 14 residues in the CDR3. Germline V gene sequence: CDR1 MNHNS, CDR2 SASEGT. The CDR3 here is CASSEMGATYEQYV. The CDR3 bases are TGTGCCAGCAGTGAAATGGGGGCAACCTACGAGCAGTACGTC.

The chain uses TRBV7-2 and TRBJ2-2; 11 positions agree with TRBD2. The CDR3 extends over 20 amino acids. Germline-derived CDR1 and CDR2 are SGHTA and FQGNSA. J gave up 4 bases and V 2 bases, and 15 bases lay outside the gene matches. The CDR3 nucleotides read TGTGCCAGCAGCTTACGGGCCGCGGTAGCGGGGGGGCTCGGCACCGGGGAGCTGTTTTTT. Translation: CASSLRAAVAGGLGTGELFF.

This clone has more than one count but fewer than ten. The gene calls are TRBV6-4 and TRBJ2-7; tentatively, D is TRBD1 (5 bases). Trimming pared 2 bases from V and 0 bases from J, leaving 8 bases between. CDR3 length: 14 residues. Germline values: CDR1 MRHNA, CDR2 SNTAGT. The CDR3 region has the DNA TGTGCCAGCAGTGACAGGGGCCCCTCCTACGAGCAGTACTTC. Translated, it gives CASSDRGPSYEQYF.

This clone was seen at least ten times. The chain combines TRBV6-4 with TRBJ1-1, with D perhaps matching TRBD1 (5 bases). The CDR3 has 9 residues. Germline V gives CDR1 MRHNA, CDR2 SNTAGT. Here the CDR3 reads CGAMKGLFF. The CDR3 DNA is TGTGGTGCGATGAAGGGGCTGTTCTTT.

CDR3 DNA: TGCAGTGCTAGACAGGCTAGCAGTTGGAATGAGCAGTTCTTC. Its translation: CSARQASSWNEQFF. The chain joins TRBV20-1 to TRBJ2-1, with D possibly TRBD2 on 5 matching bases. The CDR3 sequence is 14 residues long. CDR1 is DFQATT and CDR2 is SNEGSKA in the germline V gene (reference sequence). V gave up 2 bases and J gave up 7 bases, with 15 bases separating them.

CDR3 in amino acids: CASSQDGGYTF. CDR3 nucleotides: TGCGCCAGCAGCCAAGATGGTGGCTACACCTTC. This sequence joins TRBV4-1 and TRBJ1-2; no reliable D call. Germline-derived CDR1 and CDR2 are MGHRA and YSYEKL. The CDR3 spans 11 residues. V was cut by 0 bases and J by 7 bases, with 3 bases left in between.

This chain connects TRBV30 to TRBJ2-7; TRBD1 agrees at 8 bases. Unmatched junction bases numbered 9, after V lost 0 bases and J lost 5 bases. Germline lookup yields CDR1 GTSNPN and CDR2 SVGIG (reference sequence). The CDR3 has 15 amino acids. The CDR3 sequence: CAWSVRIGTGHEQYF. For the CDR3, the DNA is TGTGCCTGGAGTGTACGGATTGGGACAGGACACGAGCAGTACTTC.

The chain recombines TRBV18 with TRBJ2-7; 9 bases match TRBD2. The CDR3 has 15 residues. Germline V gene sequence: CDR1 KGHSH, CDR2 LQKENI. V dropped 6 bases and J dropped 5; count of bases not matched to a gene: 11. The CDR3 here is CASSQNSGSGNEQYF. The CDR3 DNA follows: TGTGCCAGCTCCCAGAATAGCGGGAGTGGCAACGAGCAGTACTTC.

This clone was recorded a few times. The V and J genes are TRBV18 and TRBJ2-7, with TRBD1 matching over 10 bases. This CDR3 comprises 17 residues. Looked up from germline, CDR1 is KGHSH and CDR2 is LQKENI. The J segment lost 2 bases and the V segment lost 3 bases, leaving 10 bases of the junction unmatched. CDR3 residues: CASSPVDRGLNPYEQYF. The CDR3 DNA reads TGTGCCAGCTCACCCGTTGACAGGGGGCTCAACCCCTACGAGCAGTACTTC.

The sample holds a few counts of this clone. This chain joins TRBV20-1 and TRBJ2-7; weak D call: TRBD2 (5 bases). With 3 bases removed from V and 5 bases from J, the gap between germline ends came to 20 bases. Germline CDR1 reads DFQATT; CDR2 reads SNEGSKA (reference sequence). The CDR3 has 15 amino acids. The chain's CDR3 is CSARFTGIEVDEQYF. In DNA, the CDR3 is TGCAGTGCTAGGTTTACCGGGATCGAGGTCGACGAGCAGTACTTC.

The rearrangement links TRBV28 to TRBJ2-3, with no clear D. Trimming took 5 bases from V and 0 from J, leaving 3 bases between them. Germline lookup yields CDR1 MDHEN and CDR2 SYDVKM. This CDR3 has 12 amino acids. The CDR3 loop reads CASSLSTDTQYF. The CDR3, as DNA: TGTGCCAGCAGTCTAAGCACAGATACGCAGTATTTT.

The chain combines TRBV20-1 with TRBJ2-3; D may match TRBD1 or TRBD2 (7 bases each). Trimming left V 7 bases short and J 1 base short, with 18 bases between. Per the germline V gene, CDR1 is DFQATT and CDR2 is SNEGSKA (reference sequence). CDR3 length equals 15 residues. The CDR3 coding sequence is TGCAGTGTCAGACCCAGGGGGGGGGGCACAGATACGCAGTATTTT. Its translation is CSVRPRGGGTDTQYF.

The V gene is TRBV18, the J gene TRBJ1-2; D gene ambiguous. CDR1 is KGHSH, CDR2 LQKENI, per germline. Trimming cost V 0 bases and J 3 bases, with 5 bases left between them. This CDR3 contains 13 residues. In DNA, the CDR3 is TGTGCCAGCTCACCACCCGGGGACTATGGCTACACCTTC. Protein product: CASSPPGDYGYTF.

The chain joins TRBV20-1 to TRBJ1-2; D might be TRBD1 (6 bases). The length of the CDR3 is 13 residues. V was trimmed by 3 bases and J by 7 bases, leaving 15 bases between them. Germline values: CDR1 DFQATT, CDR2 SNEGSKA (reference sequence). The CDR3 here is CSASKTGDIGYTF. The DNA for the CDR3 is TGCAGTGCTAGCAAGACAGGCGACATTGGCTACACCTTC.

This clone was picked up a small number of times. The chain combines TRBV20-1 with TRBJ1-2, with TRBD1 matching over 8 bases. The CDR3 is 13 amino acids. V lost 2 bases, J lost 7 bases, and 6 bases stayed unmatched. From germline, CDR1 is DFQATT and CDR2 SNEGSKA (reference sequence). The CDR3 reads CSARQQGESGYTF. The CDR3 DNA is TGCAGTGCTAGACAACAGGGGGAGAGTGGCTACACCTTC.

This clone was seen a handful of times. V and J are TRBV20-1 and TRBJ2-7, with 10 bases aligning to TRBD1. The J segment lost 6 bases and the V segment lost 5 bases, leaving 10 bases of the junction unmatched. There are 14 residues in the CDR3. Germline lookup yields CDR1 DFQATT and CDR2 SNEGSKA (reference sequence). The DNA for the CDR3 is TGCAGTGCTCAGGGGACAGGGGCCCGCGGCGAGCAGTACTTC. Translated, it gives CSAQGTGARGEQYF.

The V call is TRBV7-2, the J call TRBJ1-5; D gene unclear. The CDR3 runs 16 residues. V was trimmed by 0 bases and J by 1 base, leaving 10 bases between them. Germline-derived CDR1 and CDR2 are SGHTA and FQGNSA. CDR3 in amino acids: CASSLAPGRSNQPQHF. CDR3 in DNA: TGTGCCAGCAGCTTAGCGCCCGGTCGAAGCAATCAGCCCCAGCATTTT. The full variable domain, in which reference TRBV7-2 and TRBJ1-5 provide the parts outside the CDR3, is GAGVSQSPSNKVTEKGKDVELRCDPISGHTALYWYRQSLGQGLEFLIYFQGNSAPDKSGLPSDRFSAERTGGSVSTLTIQRTQQEDSAVYLCASSLAPGRSNQPQHFGDGTRLSIL.

V usage is TRBV7-8 and J usage is TRBJ1-5; D unresolved. Deletions cut 3 bases from V and 0 bases from J, with 9 bases between. The germline CDR1 and CDR2 sequences are SGHVS and FQNEAQ. This CDR3 spans 15 amino acids. The DNA of the CDR3 is TGTGCCAGCAGCTTCACGGGTTTTAGCAATCAGCCCCAGCATTTT. Translation gives CASSFTGFSNQPQHF. The variable domain in full, with the rest retrieved from reference TRBV7-8 and TRBJ1-5, is GAGVSQSPRYKVAKRGQDVALRCDPISGHVSLFWYQQALGQGPEFLTYFQNEAQLDKSGLPSDRFFAERPEGSVSTLKIQRTQQEDSAVYLCASSFTGFSNQPQHFGDGTRLSIL.

The rearrangement links TRBV30 to TRBJ1-2; D call uncertain. V lost 3 bases, J lost 8 bases, and 34 bases lay in between. CDR1 and CDR2 from the germline V gene are GTSNPN and SVGIG (reference sequence). The CDR3 length is 19 residues. The CDR3 reads CAWRVMPWEGTSLFEGYTF. The CDR3 bases are TGTGCCTGGAGAGTTATGCCTTGGGAGGGAACCTCCTTATTTGAAGGCTACACCTTC.

This chain uses TRBV20-1 with TRBJ1-6; D gene uncertain. The CDR3 has 13 residues. V shed 6 bases and J shed 6 bases, with 12 bases lying between them. The germline V gene has CDR1 DFQATT and CDR2 SNEGSKA (reference sequence). Here the CDR3 DNA reads TGCAGTGCCGCAGGACCTCTTAATTCACCCCTCCACTTT. Translating it yields CSAAGPLNSPLHF.

The chain employs TRBV28 and TRBJ2-2; D is uncertain. V dropped 1 base and J dropped 5 bases, with 11 bases sitting between them. Germline V lookup: CDR1 MDHEN, CDR2 SYDVKM. The CDR3 sequence is 15 residues long. Written as DNA, the CDR3 is TGTGCCAGCAGTTTATTGTTCCAACCTACCGGGGAGCTGTTTTTT. This translates into CASSLLFQPTGELFF.

The chain employs TRBV12-3 or TRBV12-4 and TRBJ2-7; TRBD1 matches 9 bases. V lost 7 bases, J lost 5 bases, and 15 bases stayed unmatched. The CDR3 has 16 amino acids. This CDR3 is CASTMFRGQGENEQYF. The CDR3 DNA follows: TGTGCCAGCACCATGTTTCGGGGACAGGGAGAGAACGAGCAGTACTTC.

This clone was detected a few times. This chain joins TRBV20-1 and TRBJ2-2, with TRBD2 matching 11 bases. The CDR3 totals 14 residues. With V trimmed by 6 bases and J by 5 bases, 5 bases remained unmatched. The germline CDR1 and CDR2 sequences are DFQATT and SNEGSKA (reference sequence). CDR3 nucleotides: TGCAGTGCCCGATGGACTAGCGGGACCGGGGAGCTGTTTTTT. Encoded protein: CSARWTSGTGELFF.

This chain's CDR3 is CASTKGQLPISNQPQHF. The CDR3 region has the DNA TGTGCCAGCACCAAAGGACAGTTACCGATTAGCAATCAGCCCCAGCATTTT. The chain recombines TRBV6-1 with TRBJ1-5, with D possibly TRBD1 on 6 matching bases. Per the germline V gene, CDR1 is MNHNS and CDR2 is SASEGT. The CDR3 totals 17 residues. V was clipped by 7 bases and J by 0 bases, with 19 bases between them.